This TCR beta chain appears in the sequencing data of a study of cytomegalovirus exposure and HLA in healthy donors. About the research overall: Of all 400 or so donors who were genotyped, 70% to 85% belonged to the Caucasian-associated ancestry cluster. Study-level points and caveats: Later analysis identified a missense DCLRE1C variant that was linked to TCR beta V- and J-gene trimming. The study listed under 200 cytomegalovirus-associated TCR beta chains. Using a false discovery rate of 0.05, a later analysis showed that 16,951 TCR beta sequences were associated with HLA alleles.

Germline CDR1 reads SGHVS; CDR2 reads FNYEAQ. Trimming cost V 3 bases and J 8 bases, with 11 bases left between them. This CDR3 contains 13 residues. For this clone: Its specificity is not known.

PCR was performed using 60 Vbeta and 13 Jbeta primers. Data came from immunoSEQ multiplex PCR; TCRdb stores just in-frame clones and leaves some out. The table lists about 180,000 clones, 77% of them singletons. The sequenced sample was PBMCs. V usage is TRBV7-6 and J usage is TRBJ2-1; D is undetermined. The TCR was taken from a woman aged 60 to 75 in good health and CMV-seropositive. CDR3 region: CASSFGNLDEQFF. DNA of the CDR3: TGTGCCAGCAGCTTCGGAAATCTAGATGAGCAGTTCTTC.